This T cell receptor (beta chain) came from a study of blood T cell repertoires in COVID-19. In assigning cohorts, the study relied on participant-reported clinical history. Cohort 3 donors counted as recovered after two negative PCRs, clearance, or resolved symptoms. As originally analysed: Amplification of reference gene primers provided the estimated nucleated cell counts. Generated by immunoSEQ multiplex PCR, the TCRdb table keeps only in-frame clones and is missing some. V and J calls and clone size are given by that table; D and trimming were obtained from the DNA. The data show roughly 280,000 clones, around 89% seen once. This CDR3 is built from 13 residues. V was trimmed by 2 bases and J by 1 base, leaving 5 bases between them. Per germline, CDR1 SEHNR and CDR2 FQNEAQ (reference sequence).

The TCR originated in a woman aged 50 to 60 who had recovered from COVID-19. Sequences were obtained from PBMCs or T cells enriched from blood (not recorded which). The J gene is TRBJ1-1, the V gene TRBV7-9; D not certain. The CDR3 protein is CASSLRENTEAFF. The CDR3 region has the DNA TGTGCCAGCAGCTTACGGGAGAACACTGAAGCTTTCTTT.